These T cell receptor beta chains were read from a single sample in a study of blood T cell repertoires in COVID-19. Clones were sequenced by immunoSEQ multiplex PCR, and TCRdb holds only the in-frame ones, with some missing. The sample gives roughly 130,000 clones, 84% of which show up once; approximately 5% is in the top ten. Source material: PBMCs or T cells enriched from blood (not recorded which). The receptor set was obtained from a middle-aged man with acute COVID-19. The CDR3 runs from the conserved cysteine through the conserved F or W. The order of the fields is V gene, J gene, clone size, CDR3 protein. Part of the rows lack a size; the others show once, few, many or a class for expanded clones.

TRBV5-1	TRBJ1-6	NA	CASSLGGAPSNSPLHF
TRBV18	TRBJ2-7	NA	CASSPRRGLYEQYF
TRBV20-1	TRBJ1-3	NA	CSASPTGPIYF
TRBV29-1	TRBJ2-1	NA	CSVDQRDNNEQFF
TRBV28	TRBJ1-1	once	CASSLYLNTEAFF
TRBV15	TRBJ1-2	few	CATSSNDRYYGYTF
TRBV30	TRBJ1-3	NA	CAWSITGSGNTIYF
TRBV6-2/TRBV6-3	TRBJ2-7	NA	CASSYYRGPFSYEQYF
TRBV4-2	TRBJ1-4	NA	CASSQEPTGSNEKLFF
TRBV29-1	TRBJ2-7	NA	CSVEQTGGSYEQYF
TRBV28	TRBJ1-6	NA	CASSRAEGLSYNSPLHF
TRBV7-9	TRBJ2-1	NA	CASSPGTGGYNEQFF
TRBV5-6	TRBJ2-7	NA	CASRRSDEQYF
TRBV4-3	TRBJ1-1	once	CASSQGQMNTEAFF
TRBV30	TRBJ1-5	NA	CAWSLQENQPQHF
TRBV7-8	TRBJ2-1	NA	CASSRQGLAEEQFF
TRBV11-2	TRBJ1-6	NA	CASSPRQGSNSPLHF
TRBV19	TRBJ2-7	NA	CASSRTGELYEQYF
TRBV30	TRBJ1-6	once	CAWSGTGTSYNSPLHF
TRBV2	TRBJ2-1	NA	CASSERGLANNEQFF
TRBV29-1	TRBJ1-2	NA	CSVEGQGHGYTF
TRBV7-2	TRBJ2-7	NA	CASSHTWDRPYEQYF
TRBV3-1/TRBV3-2	TRBJ2-6	NA	CASSQVGGNVLTF
TRBV29-1	TRBJ1-1	NA	CSAGGTEAFF
TRBV5-1	TRBJ1-2	NA	CASSLGQGPYGYTF
TRBV7-2	TRBJ1-1	once	CASSLVGRGQGNTEAFF
TRBV18	TRBJ1-6	NA	CASSPMGGSSYNSPLHF